This T cell receptor (beta chain) is drawn from a study of cytomegalovirus exposure and HLA in healthy donors. Study-wide findings and caveats: Later work showed greater clonal expansion in HLA-associated TCR beta chains than in equally common others.

The PCR ran on 60 Vbeta and 13 Jbeta primers. Sequencing used immunoSEQ multiplex PCR; TCRdb keeps in-frame clones, though not all of them. The table lists 85,000 to 100,000 clones, 60% to 80% of them singletons. The CDR3 covers 14 residues. Trimming removed 4 bases at V and 5 bases at J, with 14 bases between. Germline values: CDR1 SGHVS, CDR2 FNYEAQ. Note on this clone: The antigen is undetermined.

Sequenced sample: PBMCs. The genes are TRBV7-6 and TRBJ1-1; perhaps TRBD1 as D (5 bases). The receptor comes from a man aged 55 to 70 in good health and CMV-seronegative. In nucleotides, the CDR3 is TGTGCCAGCAGCTCGGCGGGGGTGGGTACTGAAGCTTTCTTT. Translated, it gives CASSSAGVGTEAFF.